These T cell receptor beta chains were read from a single sample in a study of beta chain features in type 1 diabetes. Method: immunoSEQ multiplex PCR; TCRdb's copy keeps in-frame clones and lacks some. The sample lists about 330,000 clones, approximately 11% occurring once. The sequencing sample was made of naive CD4+ T cells from blood. The source of these receptors is a woman under 40 in good health. Both conserved end residues are part of each CDR3. D genes are given only for firm matches. Rows may omit the clone size; those that give it use once, few, many or a size class.

d_call,v_call,j_call,clone_size,cdr3_nt,cdr3_aa
TRBD2,TRBV27,TRBJ2-1,few,TGTGCCAGCAGTTTCCAACTAGCGAGCTCCTACAATGAGCAGTTCTTC,CASSFQLASSYNEQFF
TRBD2,TRBV7-2,TRBJ2-3,few,TGTGCCAGCAGCTTAGCTCTAGCGGGAGGGCCCACAGATACGCAGTATTTT,CASSLALAGGPTDTQYF
.,TRBV29-1,TRBJ2-3,.,TGCAGCGCCGGACACGGGGGGCTTAGCACAGATACGCAGTATTTT,CSAGHGGLSTDTQYF
TRBD2,TRBV29-1,TRBJ2-1,few,TGCAGCTTCCGCCCTGGGAGGGTCGACAATGAGCAGTTCTTC,CSFRPGRVDNEQFF
TRBD2,TRBV29-1,TRBJ2-1,few,TGCAGCGGAATAGCGGGGGACTACAATGAGCAGTTCTTC,CSGIAGDYNEQFF
.,TRBV6-5,TRBJ2-4,.,TGTGCCAGCAGACCCTCGGGAGCCAAAAACATTCAGTACTTC,CASRPSGAKNIQYF
.,TRBV7-3,TRBJ2-1,.,TGTGCCAGCAGCTTAAGGGCCCTCATTGCGGGCGATGAGCAGTTCTTC,CASSLRALIAGDEQFF
TRBD1,TRBV18,TRBJ2-7,.,TGTGCCAGCTCACCACCGGGACAGGGGGCAAACGAGCAGTACTTC,CASSPPGQGANEQYF
TRBD1,TRBV7-2,TRBJ1-1,.,TGTGCCAGCAGCTTACAGAACAGGGGTAAGGGCACTGAAGCTTTCTTT,CASSLQNRGKGTEAFF
TRBD2,TRBV7-2,TRBJ2-1,.,TGTGCCAGCAGCTCAGGGACTAGTAGGTTCAATGAGCAGTTCTTC,CASSSGTSRFNEQFF
.,TRBV19,TRBJ2-7,few,TGTGCCAGTAGTATAGATTACCGGGGAATGGCCTACGAGCAGTACTTC,CASSIDYRGMAYEQYF
.,TRBV19,TRBJ2-1,few,TGTGCCAGGCAGATTCAGGGTTGTTCCAATGAGCAGTTCTTC,CARQIQGCSNEQFF
.,TRBV11-2,TRBJ2-3,few,TGTGCCAGCAGCTTATTCGTTATAGCGGACAGCACAGATACGCAGTATTTT,CASSLFVIADSTDTQYF
TRBD1,TRBV28,TRBJ2-7,few,TGTGCCAGCAGAACGGGACAGACCCCCGAGCAGTACTTC,CASRTGQTPEQYF
TRBD1,TRBV4-3,TRBJ1-2,few,TGCGCCAGCAGCCAAATCACACAGGGGGACTATGGCTACACCTTC,CASSQITQGDYGYTF
.,TRBV28,TRBJ1-2,.,TGTGCCAGCAGTTTACGGGGGGTTGGCTACACCTTC,CASSLRGVGYTF
TRBD1,TRBV7-2,TRBJ2-7,.,TGTGCCAGCAGCTCCCCCGGGACAGGGTTTTACGAGCAGTACTTC,CASSSPGTGFYEQYF
TRBD2,TRBV4-1,TRBJ2-1,.,TGCGCCAGCAGCCAGTCGATCAGCGGGAGTTTCCACAATGAGCAGTTCTTC,CASSQSISGSFHNEQFF
TRBD2,TRBV7-2,TRBJ2-7,few,TGTGCCAGCAGTTCTCAACCTTATAATAGCGGGAGAATCGACGAGCAGTACTTC,CASSSQPYNSGRIDEQYF
.,TRBV9,TRBJ2-7,few,TGTGCCAGCAGCGTAGGAACAGGGACCTACGAGCAGTACTTC,CASSVGTGTYEQYF
TRBD2,TRBV7-9,TRBJ2-7,.,TGTGCCAGCAGCTTAGAGCCGGGAGGGCCATTCAGCTACGAGCAGTACTTC,CASSLEPGGPFSYEQYF
TRBD2,TRBV4-2,TRBJ2-1,few,TGTGCCAGCAGCCAAGTCCTGACTAGCGGGACCTACAATGAGCAGTTCTTC,CASSQVLTSGTYNEQFF
.,TRBV15,TRBJ2-3,few,TGTGCCACCAGCAGAGATTATGAGTTGAGAGGCCCCGGGGATACGCAGTATTTT,CATSRDYELRGPGDTQYF
.,TRBV4-1,TRBJ1-1,.,TGCGCCAGCAGCCAAGATCGACAGGCGGAAGCTTTCTTT,CASSQDRQAEAFF
.,TRBV30,TRBJ2-6,.,TGTGCCTGGAGTGTACTGAGCTCTGGGGCCAACGTCCTGACTTTC,CAWSVLSSGANVLTF
.,TRBV29-1,TRBJ2-1,few,TGCAGCGTTCAATCGGGTAGGATCTACAATGAGCAGTTCTTC,CSVQSGRIYNEQFF
.,TRBV7-2,TRBJ2-3,.,TGTGCCAGCAGCCCCGGGGTTGCCGCTGCAAATACGCAGTATTTT,CASSPGVAAANTQYF
TRBD2,TRBV29-1,TRBJ2-3,few,TGCAGCGTTGATCCGCCCGAGACTAGCGGAACAGATACGCAGTATTTT,CSVDPPETSGTDTQYF
.,TRBV28,TRBJ1-3,.,TGTGCCAGCAGTGGGACACGTAGCTCTGGAAACACCATATATTTT,CASSGTRSSGNTIYF
TRBD2,TRBV19,TRBJ2-2,.,TGTGCCAGTTCCCGACTAGCGTCGGCCGGGGAGCTGTTTTTT,CASSRLASAGELFF
.,TRBV15,TRBJ2-3,.,TGTGCCACCAGCCCACGGGAGCGGACAGATACGCAGTATTTT,CATSPRERTDTQYF